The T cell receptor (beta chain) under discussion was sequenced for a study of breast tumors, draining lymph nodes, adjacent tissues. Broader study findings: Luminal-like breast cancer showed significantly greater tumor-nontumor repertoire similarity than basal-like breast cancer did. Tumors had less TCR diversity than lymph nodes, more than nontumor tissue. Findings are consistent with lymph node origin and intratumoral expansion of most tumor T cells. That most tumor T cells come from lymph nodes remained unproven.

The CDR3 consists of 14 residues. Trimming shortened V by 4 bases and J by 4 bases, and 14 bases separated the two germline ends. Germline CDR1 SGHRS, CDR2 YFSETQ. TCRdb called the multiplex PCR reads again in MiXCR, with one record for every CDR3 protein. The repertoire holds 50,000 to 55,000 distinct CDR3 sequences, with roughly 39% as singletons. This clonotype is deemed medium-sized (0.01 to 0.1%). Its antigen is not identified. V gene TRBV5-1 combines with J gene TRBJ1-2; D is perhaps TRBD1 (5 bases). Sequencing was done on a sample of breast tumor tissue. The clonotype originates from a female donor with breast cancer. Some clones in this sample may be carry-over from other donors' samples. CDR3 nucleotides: TGCGCCAGCAGCCCGGACGGGGGTCGCTATGGCTACACCTTC. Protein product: CASSPDGGRYGYTF.